One and the same sample provided the 30 T cell receptor beta chains below, sequenced in a study of blood T cell repertoires in COVID-19. TCRdb's copy holds only in-frame clones and misses some; the assay was immunoSEQ multiplex PCR. The sample lists a few hundred thousand clones, roughly 87% occurring once. The sample comprised PBMCs or T cells enriched from blood (not recorded which). Every receptor here comes from a young woman who had recovered from COVID-19.

V usage is TRBV7-9 and J usage is TRBJ1-1; D uncertain. The CDR3 sequence is 14 residues long. Germline CDR1 SEHNR, CDR2 FQNEAQ (reference sequence). The V and J ends lost 3 bases and 4 bases respectively, with 12 bases between them. In DNA, the CDR3 is TGTGCCAGCAGCTTCAGTAGCACGAGCACTGAAGCTTTCTTT. Translating it yields CASSFSSTSTEAFF.

The chain recombines TRBV11-3 with TRBJ1-2, with D possibly matching TRBD1 (5 bases). V shed 2 bases and J shed 6 bases, with 10 bases lying between them. The CDR3 sequence is 13 residues long. In germline, CDR1 is SGHNT, CDR2 YENEEA. CDR3 loop: CASSLLSGNGYTF. The CDR3 region has the DNA TGTGCCAGCAGCTTACTCTCAGGGAATGGCTACACCTTC.

The chain joins TRBV7-2 to TRBJ1-3; 10 bases fit TRBD1. Germline V gives CDR1 SGHTA, CDR2 FQGNSA. V was pared by 1 base and J by 3 bases, with 3 bases of the junction left unmatched. There are 16 residues in the CDR3. CDR3 sequence: CASSLVGTGVGNTIYF. The CDR3 nucleotides read TGTGCCAGCAGCTTAGTAGGGACAGGGGTTGGAAACACCATATATTTT. The variable domain in full, completed from reference TRBV7-2 and TRBJ1-3, reads GAGVSQSPSNKVTEKGKDVELRCDPISGHTALYWYRQSLGQGLEFLIYFQGNSAPDKSGLPSDRFSAERTGGSVSTLTIQRTQQEDSAVYLCASSLVGTGVGNTIYFGEGSWLTVV.

J is TRBJ1-1 and V is TRBV19; tentative D call: TRBD1 (5 bases). The V gene's germline CDR1 is LNHDA and CDR2 SQIVND (reference sequence). The germline V and J ends were trimmed by 8 bases and 10 bases, with 23 bases remaining between them. This CDR3 contains 14 residues. The CDR3 DNA reads TGTGCCAGTCTACCCGGCGGGGACCTCCGGGGAGCTTTCTTT. Protein: CASLPGGDLRGAFF.

This chain connects TRBV10-1 to TRBJ2-7; 9 nucleotides align to TRBD2. Germline CDR1 WNHNN, CDR2 SYGVQD (reference sequence). The V and J ends lost 3 bases and 1 base, in that order; junction bases with no gene match: 4. The CDR3 runs 15 residues. CDR3 nucleotides: TGCGCCAGCAGTGAAGGTAGCGGGGGATCCTACGAGCAGTACTTC. Protein: CASSEGSGGSYEQYF.

The chain uses TRBV6-2 or TRBV6-3 and TRBJ2-7; possibly TRBD2 for D (7 bases). V was cut by 2 bases and J by 2 bases, with 19 bases left in between. The CDR3 loop spans 17 amino acids. Germline V gene lookup returns CDR1 MNHEY and CDR2 SVGEGT. In DNA form, the CDR3 reads TGTGCCAGCAGTTACCAGGGGTCTAGCGGACCTACCTACGAGCAGTACTTC. This sequence encodes CASSYQGSSGPTYEQYF.

The rearrangement joins TRBV19 to TRBJ2-7; TRBD1 matches at 12 bases. From germline, CDR1 is LNHDA and CDR2 SQIVND (reference sequence). The CDR3 sequence is 13 residues long. V lost 8 bases and J lost 5; bases outside the gene matches: 4. The CDR3 DNA sequence: TGTGCCAGTCGGGACAGGGGGCAAAACGAGCAGTACTTC. Protein: CASRDRGQNEQYF. The full variable domain, rest sourced from reference TRBV19 and TRBJ2-7, is DGGITQSPKYLFRKEGQNVTLSCEQNLNHDAMYWYRQDPGQGLRLIYYSQIVNDFQKGDIAEGYSVSREKKESFPLTVTSAQKNPTAFYLCASRDRGQNEQYFGPGTRLTVT.

V gene TRBV3-1 (or the pseudogene TRBV3-2) combines with J gene TRBJ2-7; 8 positions agree with TRBD2. The CDR3 consists of 14 residues. The V gene end was trimmed by 3 bases and the J gene end by 2 bases; junction bases not matched to a gene: 3. Germline V lookup: CDR1 LGHDT, CDR2 YNNKEL (reference sequence). The CDR3 reads CASSHPGGTYEQYF. The DNA for the CDR3 is TGTGCCAGCAGCCACCCGGGGGGGACCTACGAGCAGTACTTC.

The V gene is TRBV29-1, the J gene TRBJ1-2; TRBD1 might be the D (5 bases). CDR1 and CDR2 from the germline V gene are SQVTM and ANQGSEA. The CDR3 runs to 12 residues. V lost 7 bases, J lost 8 bases, and 17 bases lay in between. The CDR3 DNA follows: TGCAGCGGAAAAGTGTCAGGGTGGGGCTACACCTTC. This sequence encodes CSGKVSGWGYTF.

The rearrangement uses TRBV10-1 and TRBJ2-7, with a weak D call TRBD2 (5 bases). The CDR3 extends over 15 amino acids. The V gene's germline CDR1 is WNHNN and CDR2 SYGVQD (reference sequence). The V end lost 2 bases, the J end lost 6 bases, and 17 bases lay between the germline ends. This CDR3 reads CASSERESGRGEQYF. The CDR3 nucleotides read TGCGCCAGCAGTGAGCGAGAATCGGGCCGGGGCGAGCAGTACTTC.

J is TRBJ1-2 and V is TRBV6-5; the D gene is possibly TRBD1 (6 bases). Germline assignment: CDR1 MNHEY and CDR2 SVGAGI. This CDR3 region has 13 residues. The V gene lost 6 bases and the J gene lost 6 bases, with 14 bases spanning the gap. Written as DNA, the CDR3 is TGTGCCAGCAGCAAACCCGGACAGAATGGCTACACCTTC. Translated: CASSKPGQNGYTF.

CDR3 coding DNA: TGCGCCAGCAGCTTGACGGGACTCTACAATGAGCAGTTCTTC. This codes for CASSLTGLYNEQFF. The V and J genes are TRBV5-1 and TRBJ2-1; D is perhaps TRBD2 (6 bases). Germline loops: CDR1 SGHRS, CDR2 YFSETQ. The CDR3 runs to 14 residues. V gave up 1 base and J gave up 3 bases, with 8 bases separating them.

This clone has just one count. The genes are TRBV9 and TRBJ2-1; 9 bases agree with TRBD1. Germline CDR1 is SGDLS and CDR2 is YYNGEE. The CDR3 loop spans 15 amino acids. V was clipped by 0 bases and J by 9 bases; unmatched bases: 7. The CDR3 is CASSVAGTGTAEQFF. The CDR3 DNA reads TGTGCCAGCAGCGTAGCAGGGACAGGGACTGCTGAGCAGTTCTTC.

This chain links TRBV5-1 with TRBJ1-2, with D unclear. Trimming left V 0 bases short and J 7 bases short, with 16 bases between. In germline, CDR1 is SGHRS, CDR2 YFSETQ. The CDR3 sequence is 15 residues long. The CDR3 protein is CASSLGVTRDFGYTF. CDR3 nucleotide sequence: TGCGCCAGCAGCTTGGGAGTAACGAGGGATTTTGGCTACACCTTC. Based on the CDR3 plus reference TRBV5-1 and TRBJ1-2, the full variable domain is KAGVTQTPRYLIKTRGQQVTLSCSPISGHRSVSWYQQTPGQGLQFLFEYFSETQRNKGNFPGRFSGRQFSNSRSEMNVSTLELGDSALYLCASSLGVTRDFGYTFGSGTRLTVV.

The J gene is TRBJ2-1, the V gene TRBV4-1; 13 nucleotides line up with TRBD2. CDR1 is MGHRA, CDR2 YSYEKL, per germline. Unmatched junction bases numbered 12, after V lost 4 bases and J lost 6 bases. The CDR3 runs 18 residues. The CDR3 bases are TGCGCCAGCAGCCCACACCTTGATACTAGCGGGAGGGGCAATGAGCAGTTCTTC. Translation: CASSPHLDTSGRGNEQFF.

In its sample, this clone was seen once. The chain is built from TRBV27 and TRBJ2-7; D call uncertain. The CDR3 covers 13 residues. The ends were cut back, 0 bases at V and 4 bases at J, with 7 bases in the middle. Per the germline V gene, CDR1 is MNHEY and CDR2 is SMNVEV (reference sequence). The CDR3 nucleotides read TGTGCCAGCAGTTTATCGAAAGCGTACGAGCAGTACTTC. Protein: CASSLSKAYEQYF.

This chain connects TRBV9 to TRBJ2-3, with 11 bases identical to TRBD2. From germline, CDR1 is SGDLS and CDR2 YYNGEE. The CDR3 is 18 residues long. V lost 4 bases to trimming and J lost 2 bases; unmatched junction nucleotides: 12. The CDR3 region has the DNA TGTGCCAGCAGCCCCGGGACTAGCGGAGGTGCCCTCACAGATACGCAGTATTTT. Translating gives CASSPGTSGGALTDTQYF.

This chain joins TRBV4-3 and TRBJ2-7, with D perhaps matching TRBD2 (5 bases). The germline V and J ends were trimmed by 0 bases and 6 bases, with 12 bases remaining between them. There are 14 residues in the CDR3. Germline V gene sequence: CDR1 LGHNA, CDR2 YSLEER. CDR3 sequence (DNA): TGCGCCAGCAGCCAAGATAGGAGGATGGGCGAGCAGTACTTC. It encodes CASSQDRRMGEQYF.

This rearrangement joins TRBV7-4 to TRBJ2-7; 13 nucleotides agree with TRBD2. Looked up from germline, CDR1 is SGHVT and CDR2 is SQSDAQ. Trimming at V came to 5 bases and at J to 7 bases, leaving 11 bases not matched to a gene. The CDR3 consists of 16 residues. CDR3 region: CASSPMTSGRPREQYF. The DNA of the CDR3 is TGTGCCAGCAGCCCTATGACTAGCGGGAGGCCGCGTGAGCAGTACTTC.

The rearrangement joins TRBV5-5 to TRBJ1-2; no reliable D call. V lost 2 bases, J lost 12 bases, and 20 bases lay in between. The CDR3 is 14 residues long. The V gene's germline CDR1 is SGHKS and CDR2 YYEKEE (reference sequence). The CDR3 spells CASSLLIPASGDTF. The CDR3 DNA reads TGTGCCAGCAGCTTACTTATTCCAGCTAGCGGAGACACCTTC.

This chain uses TRBV5-1 with TRBJ1-4; 7 positions agree with TRBD1. V shed 4 bases, J shed 6 bases, and the junction held 6 bases outside the gene matches. The CDR3 runs 14 residues. Germline CDR1 reads SGHRS; CDR2 reads YFSETQ. CDR3 amino acids: CASSLTGLDEKLFF. CDR3 DNA sequence: TGCGCCAGCAGCCTGACAGGGTTAGATGAAAAACTGTTTTTT.

This chain links TRBV18 with TRBJ1-2; 9 bases match TRBD1. The germline V gene encodes CDR1 KGHSH and CDR2 LQKENI. This CDR3 spans 14 amino acids. V lost 5 bases to trimming and J lost 5 bases; unmatched junction nucleotides: 6. The CDR3 spells CASSGSGQGYGYTF. CDR3 DNA: TGTGCCAGCTCAGGCTCCGGACAGGGGTATGGCTACACCTTC.

The V gene is TRBV19, the J gene TRBJ2-7, with 7 bases identical to TRBD1. Per the germline V gene, CDR1 is LNHDA and CDR2 is SQIVND (reference sequence). The CDR3 sequence is 16 residues long. J was trimmed by 0 bases and V by 6 bases; bases with no gene match: 11. The CDR3 DNA follows: TGTGCCAGTAGCCCCGACACCGGGACAGCCTCCTACGAGCAGTACTTC. This translates into CASSPDTGTASYEQYF. Based on the CDR3 plus reference TRBV19 and TRBJ2-7, the full variable domain is DGGITQSPKYLFRKEGQNVTLSCEQNLNHDAMYWYRQDPGQGLRLIYYSQIVNDFQKGDIAEGYSVSREKKESFPLTVTSAQKNPTAFYLCASSPDTGTASYEQYFGPGTRLTVT.

This sequence joins TRBV30 and TRBJ1-6; unclear D gene. Germline CDR1 is GTSNPN and CDR2 is SVGIG (reference sequence). The CDR3 extends over 15 amino acids. Between the trimmed V and J ends, which lost 0 bases and 7 bases, there was a span of 13 bases. CDR3 residues: CAWSVLLRLNSPLHF. The CDR3 bases are TGTGCCTGGAGTGTACTTCTCAGGTTGAATTCACCCCTCCACTTT. Full variable domain (rest looked up from reference TRBV30 and TRBJ1-6): SQTIHQWPATLVQPVGSPLSLECTVEGTSNPNLYWYRQAAGRGLQLLFYSVGIGQISSEVPQNLSASRPQDRQFILSSKKLLLSDSGFYLCAWSVLLRLNSPLHFGNGTRLTVT.

The V call is TRBV5-1, the J call TRBJ2-5; TRBD2 aligns across 11 bases. CDR3 length: 16 residues. Trimming cost V 2 bases and J 1 base; bases outside gene matches: 4. Germline V CDR1 and CDR2: SGHRS, YFSETQ. CDR3 DNA sequence: TGCGCCAGCAGCTTAACTAGCGGGGGACTCCAAGAGACCCAGTACTTC. Its protein product is CASSLTSGGLQETQYF. Variable domain in full (rest from reference TRBV5-1 and TRBJ2-5): KAGVTQTPRYLIKTRGQQVTLSCSPISGHRSVSWYQQTPGQGLQFLFEYFSETQRNKGNFPGRFSGRQFSNSRSEMNVSTLELGDSALYLCASSLTSGGLQETQYFGPGTRLLVL.

This clone was detected only once. The V and J genes are TRBV5-1 and TRBJ2-3; 8 nucleotides align to TRBD1. V lost 4 bases, J lost 2 bases, and 6 bases stayed unmatched. The CDR3 length is 15 residues. Germline assignment: CDR1 SGHRS and CDR2 YFSETQ. Written as DNA, the CDR3 is TGCGCCAGCAGCCCGGGACAGGCTTACACAGATACGCAGTATTTT. Its protein product is CASSPGQAYTDTQYF.

This chain joins TRBV3-1 (or the pseudogene TRBV3-2) and TRBJ2-1, with a possible D match to TRBD2 (5 bases). Germline-derived CDR1 and CDR2 are LGHDT and YNNKEL (reference sequence). This CDR3 is 12 amino acids long. The ends were cut back, 1 base at V and 12 bases at J, with 10 bases in the middle. The DNA of the CDR3 is TGTGCCAGCAGCCAAGCCACACGGGGGCAGTTCTTC. Encoded protein: CASSQATRGQFF.

V is TRBV9 and J is TRBJ1-3; D not resolved. This CDR3 is 15 amino acids long. V gave up 0 bases and J gave up 2 bases, with 9 bases separating them. Germline V gene data show CDR1 as SGDLS and CDR2 as YYNGEE. The CDR3 DNA sequence: TGTGCCAGCAGCGTAGGAGCGGGTCCTGGAAACACCATATATTTT. Translation: CASSVGAGPGNTIYF.

The chain links TRBV7-2 to TRBJ1-1; 9 bases agree with TRBD1. In germline, CDR1 is SGHTA, CDR2 FQGNSA. V gave up 5 bases and J gave up 1 base; unmatched junction bases: 2. This CDR3 spans 14 amino acids. The CDR3: CASSKDRGNTEAFF. CDR3 nucleotides: TGTGCCAGCAGCAAGGACAGGGGGAACACTGAAGCTTTCTTT.

The chain combines TRBV28 with TRBJ2-2; no clear D. This CDR3 is 12 amino acids long. Germline CDR1 is MDHEN and CDR2 is SYDVKM. V lost 6 bases and J 4 bases, leaving 6 bases between the germline ends. CDR3 coding DNA: TGTGCCAGCAGCCGTAGCACCGGGGAGCTGTTTTTT. This sequence encodes CASSRSTGELFF.